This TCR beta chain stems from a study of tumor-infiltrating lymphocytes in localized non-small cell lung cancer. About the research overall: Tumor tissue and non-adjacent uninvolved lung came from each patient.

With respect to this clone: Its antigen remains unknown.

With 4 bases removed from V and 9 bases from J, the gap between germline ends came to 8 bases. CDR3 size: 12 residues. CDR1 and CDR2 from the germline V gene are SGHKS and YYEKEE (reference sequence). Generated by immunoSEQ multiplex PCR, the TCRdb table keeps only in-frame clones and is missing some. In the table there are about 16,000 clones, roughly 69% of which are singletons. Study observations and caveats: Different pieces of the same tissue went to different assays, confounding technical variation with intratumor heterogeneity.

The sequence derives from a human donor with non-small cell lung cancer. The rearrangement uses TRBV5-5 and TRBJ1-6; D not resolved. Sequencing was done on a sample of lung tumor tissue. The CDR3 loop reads CASSRGSSPLHF. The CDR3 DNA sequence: TGTGCCAGCAGCCGAGGTAGTTCACCCCTCCACTTT.